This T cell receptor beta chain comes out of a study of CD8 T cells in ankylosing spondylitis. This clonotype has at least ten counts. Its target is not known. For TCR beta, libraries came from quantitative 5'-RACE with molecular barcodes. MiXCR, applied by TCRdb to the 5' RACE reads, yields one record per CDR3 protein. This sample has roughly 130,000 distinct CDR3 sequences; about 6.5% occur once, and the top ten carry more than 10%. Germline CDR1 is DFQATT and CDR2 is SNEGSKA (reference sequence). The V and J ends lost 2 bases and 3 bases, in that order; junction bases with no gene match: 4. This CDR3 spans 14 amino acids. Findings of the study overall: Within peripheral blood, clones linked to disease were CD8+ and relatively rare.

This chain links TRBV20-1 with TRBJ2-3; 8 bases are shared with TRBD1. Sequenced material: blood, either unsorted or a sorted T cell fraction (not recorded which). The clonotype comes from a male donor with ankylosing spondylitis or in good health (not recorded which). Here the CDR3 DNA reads TGCAGTGCTAGACGACAGGGGACGACAGATACGCAGTATTTT. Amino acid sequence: CSARRQGTTDTQYF.